These 20 T cell receptor beta chains originate from one sample sequenced in a study of T cell clones after liver transplantation (dated by TCRdb to between 2019 and 2020). Receptor libraries were prepared by the immunoSEQ multiplex PCR assay. TCRdb holds this immuneACCESS table with in-frame rearrangements only. Some clones are missing; in checked studies, unresolved V genes explain under half, and the rest has no known cause. Present in this sample are 99,000 or so clones, approximately 85% of which were seen just once. 0.85% to 1% of the sample is taken by the ten largest. Per the publication, the time point label means: pre-transplant. Sample: CD4+ T cells from blood, taken before liver transplant. These receptors came from a human donor who received a liver transplant.

The CDR3 loop reads CASSSDRGVTEAFF. The CDR3 nucleotides are TGTGCCAGCTCCTCGGACAGGGGCGTCACTGAAGCTTTCTTT. The chain is built from TRBV18 and TRBJ1-1; 9 positions agree with TRBD1. The CDR3 has 14 amino acids. With 6 bases clipped from V and 4 bases from J, the junction kept 6 bases outside the gene matches. CDR1 and CDR2 from the germline V gene are KGHSH and LQKENI.

J is TRBJ1-1 and V is TRBV29-1; no clear D. The CDR3 loop spans 13 amino acids. The V end lost 6 bases, the J end lost 0 bases, and 11 bases lay between the germline ends. Germline CDR1 is SQVTM and CDR2 is ANQGSEA. The DNA of the CDR3 is TGCAGCGTGGAACGTAAATTGAACACTGAAGCTTTCTTT. Protein product: CSVERKLNTEAFF.

The V call is TRBV5-4, the J call TRBJ1-5; D remains ambiguous. Germline V lookup: CDR1 SGHNT, CDR2 YYREEE (reference sequence). The CDR3 contains 12 residues. V lost 3 bases, J lost 4 bases, and 5 bases lay in between. The CDR3: CASSSPNQPQHF. The CDR3 coding sequence is TGTGCCAGCAGCTCACCGAATCAGCCCCAGCATTTT.

The rearrangement uses TRBV27 and TRBJ2-3, with no clear D. The CDR3 runs 16 residues. V lost 4 bases and J lost 1, with 15 bases in between. Germline V lookup: CDR1 MNHEY, CDR2 SMNVEV (reference sequence). The CDR3 DNA reads TGTGCCAGCAGTTCCCGTACCCTTAGAGGCACAGATACGCAGTATTTT. It encodes CASSSRTLRGTDTQYF.

The table lists this clone with a count of one. The genes are TRBV10-2 and TRBJ2-1; 15 bases map to TRBD2. The trim removed 6 bases at V and 10 bases at J, leaving 7 bases unmatched. This CDR3 has 15 residues. Germline V gene sequence: CDR1 WSHSY, CDR2 SAAADI. The CDR3 DNA is TGCGCCAGCAGCCCACCCGGACTAGCGGGAGGGGAGCAGTTCTTC. Its protein product is CASSPPGLAGGEQFF.

The chain couples TRBV9 to TRBJ1-2; D unresolved. Trimming removed 4 bases at V and 2 bases at J, with 12 bases between. CDR3 length equals 14 residues. Germline V CDR1 and CDR2: SGDLS, YYNGEE. The CDR3 sequence is CASSKEPGNYGYTF. The CDR3 region has the DNA TGTGCCAGCAGCAAAGAGCCTGGGAACTATGGCTACACCTTC.

The chain uses TRBV19 and TRBJ1-5; TRBD1 matches 7 bases. There are 14 residues in the CDR3. V dropped 5 bases and J dropped 6; count of bases not matched to a gene: 7. Per germline, CDR1 LNHDA and CDR2 SQIVND (reference sequence). DNA for the CDR3: TGTGCCAGTAGTCCCGGGACAGCGGGTCAGCCCCAGCATTTT. It translates to CASSPGTAGQPQHF.

The chain employs TRBV7-9 and TRBJ1-3, with TRBD1 as a possible D gene (6 bases). Germline CDR1 SEHNR, CDR2 FQNEAQ (reference sequence). The CDR3 runs 15 residues. V was pared by 5 bases and J by 0 bases, with 11 bases between. CDR3 sequence reads: CASSRGGLSGNTIYF. CDR3 nucleotides: TGTGCCAGCAGCAGGGGGGGACTCTCTGGAAACACCATATATTTT.

V usage is TRBV6-1 and J usage is TRBJ1-2; no firm D call. This CDR3 comprises 10 residues. The V end lost 5 bases, the J end lost 2 bases, and 0 bases lay between the germline ends. Germline V gene sequence: CDR1 MNHNS, CDR2 SASEGT. Written as DNA, the CDR3 is TGTGCCAGCAGTAACTATGGCTACACCTTC. Translating it yields CASSNYGYTF.

This clone has just a few counts. The chain employs TRBV30 and TRBJ2-1; 9 positions agree with TRBD2. Germline V gene sequence: CDR1 GTSNPN, CDR2 SVGIG (reference sequence). V was clipped by 2 bases and J by 0 bases; unmatched bases: 14. The CDR3 sequence is 19 residues long. CDR3 coding DNA: TGTGCCTGGAGTAGGGTAGCGGGAGCGAGAAGTAGCTCCTACAATGAGCAGTTCTTC. This gives the protein CAWSRVAGARSSSYNEQFF. Based on the CDR3 plus reference TRBV30 and TRBJ2-1, the full variable domain is SQTIHQWPATLVQPVGSPLSLECTVEGTSNPNLYWYRQAAGRGLQLLFYSVGIGQISSEVPQNLSASRPQDRQFILSSKKLLLSDSGFYLCAWSRVAGARSSSYNEQFFGPGTRLTVL.

The rearrangement uses TRBV25-1 and TRBJ1-1; no definite D call. The CDR3 sequence is 13 residues long. The ends were cut back, 4 bases at V and 0 bases at J, with 6 bases in the middle. The V gene's germline CDR1 is MGHDK and CDR2 SYGVNS. CDR3 sequence (DNA): TGTGCCAGCAGTGGGGTGATGAACACTGAAGCTTTCTTT. It translates to CASSGVMNTEAFF.

This clone was detected only once. V gene TRBV21-1 combines with J gene TRBJ1-2; the table's D call of TRBD1 was not tested on the DNA. TRBV21-1 is labeled a pseudogene. This CDR3 has 15 amino acids. The CDR3 bases are TGTGCCAGCAATCCCCTTGGACAGGGGAATCGTGGCTACACCTTC. As protein: CASNPLGQGNRGYTF.

The V call is TRBV18, the J call TRBJ1-1, with D hard to call. V was pared by 5 bases and J by 1 base, with 20 bases between. Germline V gene lookup returns CDR1 KGHSH and CDR2 LQKENI. The CDR3 consists of 17 residues. CDR3 in DNA: TGTGCCAGCTCAAAATTAGGAGGAGCTGGGTCGAACACTGAAGCTTTCTTT. Amino acids: CASSKLGGAGSNTEAFF.

This sequence joins TRBV9 and TRBJ2-7, with unresolved D. The CDR3 has 15 amino acids. Germline loops: CDR1 SGDLS, CDR2 YYNGEE. V was shortened by 0 bases and J by 3 bases, with 13 bases between the two germline ends. CDR3 DNA: TGTGCCAGCAGCGTAGGAGGTCAGGCCAACTACGAGCAGTACTTC. This sequence encodes CASSVGGQANYEQYF.

This chain uses TRBV7-7 with TRBJ2-5, with 9 bases that match TRBD2. The CDR3 covers 18 residues. Per the germline V gene, CDR1 is SSHAT and CDR2 is FNYEAQ (reference sequence). J was trimmed by 5 bases and V by 0 bases; bases with no gene match: 13. The CDR3 coding sequence is TGTGCCAGCAGCTTAGCAGATTTTAGCGGGGGCTTTGGGGAGACCCAGTACTTC. This sequence encodes CASSLADFSGGFGETQYF.

The rearrangement links TRBV2 to TRBJ1-1; TRBD1 agrees at 7 bases. This CDR3 contains 15 residues. The germline CDR1 and CDR2 sequences are SNHLY and FYNNEI. V gave up 5 bases and J gave up 0 bases; unmatched junction bases: 6. CDR3 coding DNA: TGTGCCAGCAGTAGAAGACAGGGCATGAACACTGAAGCTTTCTTT. It translates to CASSRRQGMNTEAFF.

This sequence joins TRBV9 and TRBJ2-5, with D maybe TRBD1 (6 bases). The CDR3 length is 16 residues. Germline V CDR1 and CDR2: SGDLS, YYNGEE. V was pared by 0 bases and J by 2 bases, with 14 bases between. CDR3 in amino acids: CASSVGDRPAQETQYF. CDR3 nucleotide sequence: TGTGCCAGCAGCGTAGGCGACAGGCCCGCTCAAGAGACCCAGTACTTC.

This clone appeared a few times. The J gene is TRBJ2-2, the V gene TRBV7-9; 8 nucleotides agree with TRBD1. Germline trimming cut 5 bases from V and 4 bases from J; bases unmatched to any gene: 12. CDR1 and CDR2 (germline): SEHNR, FQNEAQ (reference sequence). The CDR3 spans 17 residues. The CDR3 loop is CASSLGTGLKGTGELFF. CDR3 nucleotides: TGTGCCAGCAGCCTGGGGACAGGCCTAAAGGGCACCGGGGAGCTGTTTTTT.

The chain links TRBV6-5 to TRBJ2-1; D is possibly TRBD2 (5 bases). V lost 8 bases to trimming and J lost 0 bases, with 14 bases between them. The CDR3 loop spans 15 amino acids. Germline V lookup: CDR1 MNHEY, CDR2 SVGAGI. CDR3 protein: CASVRQGSSYNEQFF. The DNA for the CDR3 is TGTGCCAGCGTTAGGCAAGGGAGCTCCTACAATGAGCAGTTCTTC.

This chain links TRBV5-1 with TRBJ2-2; D is possibly TRBD2 (5 bases). The CDR3 contains 15 residues. Germline CDR1 is SGHRS and CDR2 is YFSETQ. Trimming stripped 1 base from V and 2 bases from J, with 9 bases between. CDR3: CASSLSAGNTGELFF. For the CDR3, the DNA is TGCGCCAGCAGCTTGTCTGCGGGCAACACCGGGGAGCTGTTTTTT.